The 7 T cell receptor beta chains below were found in one sample sequenced in a study of T-cell memory formation after mild COVID-19. TCRdb ran MiXCR on the 5' RACE reads and lists one entry per CDR3 protein. The data show around 300,000 distinct CDR3 sequences, 13% to 15% seen once. Material: PBMCs or a T cell subset sorted from them (not recorded which). The source is a man between 18 and 35 years old who had mild COVID-19 (a few samples of this study predate the infection). Cell type and time point are not known.

The table lists this clonotype with a few counts. V usage is TRBV5-6 and J usage is TRBJ2-1, with D perhaps given as TRBD1 or TRBD2 (6 bases each). Germline loops: CDR1 SGHDT, CDR2 YYEEEE. The CDR3 covers 16 residues. V was cut by 1 base and J by 4 bases, with 15 bases left in between. The CDR3 here is CASSLQGGSTYNEQFF. CDR3 in DNA: TGTGCCAGCAGCTTGCAAGGGGGGTCGACTTACAATGAGCAGTTCTTC.

This clonotype was counted only a few times. The chain is built from TRBV7-2 and TRBJ1-2, with TRBD1 matching over 10 bases. V shed 3 bases, J shed 8 bases, and the junction held 6 bases outside the gene matches. CDR3 length: 14 residues. CDR1 is SGHTA, CDR2 FQGNSA, per germline. The CDR3 sequence is CASSFGTGAFGYTF. DNA for the CDR3: TGTGCCAGCAGCTTCGGGACAGGGGCTTTCGGCTACACCTTC.

The sample holds a few counts of this clonotype. The V call is TRBV7-9, the J call TRBJ1-6, with TRBD1 matching 7 bases. J lost 8 bases, V lost 5 bases, and 9 bases had no gene match. The germline V gene has CDR1 SEHNR and CDR2 FQNEAQ (reference sequence). This CDR3 comprises 15 residues. The CDR3 DNA is TGTGCCAGCAGCACGCCGAGAGACAGGGATTCACCCCTCCACTTT. This gives the protein CASSTPRDRDSPLHF.

Regarding this clonotype: A much larger clonotype is one base distant, so this may be a read error. The chain carries TRBV7-2 and TRBJ2-7; D is possibly TRBD1 or TRBD2 (5 bases each). The CDR3 length is 14 residues. V gave up 8 bases and J gave up 4 bases, with 18 bases separating them. Germline V gene lookup returns CDR1 SGHTA and CDR2 FQGNSA. As DNA, the CDR3 is TGTGCCAGCGGCCTCTGGTCCGAGGGGTACGAGCAGTACTTC. It codes for CASGLWSEGYEQYF. The variable domain in full, completed from reference TRBV7-2 and TRBJ2-7, reads GAGVSQSPSNKVTEKGKDVELRCDPISGHTALYWYRQSLGQGLEFLIYFQGNSAPDKSGLPSDRFSAERTGGSVSTLTIQRTQQEDSAVYLCASGLWSEGYEQYFGPGTRLTVT.

This chain uses TRBV7-2 with TRBJ1-4; TRBD1 is a possible D gene (5 bases). Trimming pared 5 bases from V and 3 bases from J, leaving 10 bases between. The V gene's germline CDR1 is SGHTA and CDR2 FQGNSA. The CDR3 sequence is 14 residues long. The CDR3 reads CASSAQASNEKLFF. The CDR3 DNA reads as TGTGCCAGCAGCGCACAGGCATCTAATGAAAAACTGTTTTTT.

This clonotype was detected only a few times. The chain recombines TRBV7-2 with TRBJ2-2; D unclear. CDR3 length: 15 residues. V lost 2 bases, J lost 0 bases, and 7 bases lay in between. Germline assignment: CDR1 SGHTA and CDR2 FQGNSA. As DNA, the CDR3 is TGTGCCAGCAGCTTAATGGCAGCGAACACCGGGGAGCTGTTTTTT. Its translation: CASSLMAANTGELFF.

This chain uses TRBV7-3 with TRBJ2-7; D is perhaps TRBD2 (6 bases). V lost 1 base and J lost 2, with 12 bases in between. The CDR3 has 15 amino acids. Germline V gives CDR1 SGHTA, CDR2 FQGTGA. The CDR3 DNA reads TGTGCCAGCAGCTTAATCGGCGGGGCGGCCTACGAGCAGTACGTC. Residues: CASSLIGGAAYEQYV.